These 15 T cell receptor beta chains came from one sample sequenced in a study of blood T cells in healthy people across ages. It was with a sample-barcoded 5' primer and a J-beta primer mix that a second PCR of about 7 to 12 cycles was run. TCRdb called the 5' RACE reads again in MiXCR, with one record for every CDR3 protein. The sample gives some 1.8 million distinct CDR3 sequences, 39% of which show up once; more than 20% is in the top ten. Sequenced sample: blood. These receptors were taken from a human donor in good health.

The chain links TRBV7-2 to TRBJ1-4, with D unresolved. V was pared by 5 bases and J by 7 bases, with 14 bases between. The CDR3 spans 14 residues. Looked up from germline, CDR1 is SGHTA and CDR2 is FQGNSA. DNA for the CDR3: TGTGCCAGCAGCCCTGTCCGAGGCGGTGAAAAACTGTTTTTT. Amino acid sequence: CASSPVRGGEKLFF.

The chain uses TRBV18 and TRBJ2-4; D tentatively fits TRBD1 or TRBD2 (5 bases each). This CDR3 is 14 amino acids long. Germline-derived CDR1 and CDR2 are KGHSH and LQKENI. V lost 4 bases, J lost 13 bases, and 20 bases lay in between. Written as DNA, the CDR3 is TGTGCCAGCTCACTAAGGGACCGTTCAGGAGAGCAGTACTTC. Its protein is CASSLRDRSGEQYF. Combining the CDR3 with reference TRBV18 and TRBJ2-4 gives the whole variable domain NAGVMQNPRHLVRRRGQEARLRCSPMKGHSHVYWYRQLPEEGLKFMVYLQKENIIDESGMPKERFSAEFPKEGPSILRIQQVVRGDSAAYFCASSLRDRSGEQYFGAGTRLSVL.

V is TRBV30 and J is TRBJ2-5; D unclear. V was trimmed by 2 bases and J by 5 bases, leaving 9 bases between them. Per germline, CDR1 GTSNPN and CDR2 SVGIG (reference sequence). CDR3 length: 12 residues. The CDR3 sequence: CAWSPAPETQYF. For the CDR3, the DNA is TGTGCCTGGAGTCCGGCTCCGGAGACCCAGTACTTC.

The CDR3 loop is CASSPTWDRLGETQYF. The DNA of the CDR3 is TGTGCCAGCAGCCCCACCTGGGACAGGCTGGGGGAGACCCAGTACTTC. The gene calls are TRBV7-9 and TRBJ2-7; 8 bases agree with TRBD1. The J call may be wrong; the DNA end is better matched by TRBJ2-5. Germline loops: CDR1 SEHNR, CDR2 FQNEAQ (reference sequence). The CDR3 covers 16 residues.

The chain employs TRBV6-5 and TRBJ1-2; no clear D gene. The germline gives CDR1 MNHEY, CDR2 SVGAGI. V was shortened by 2 bases and J by 3 bases, with 19 bases between the two germline ends. CDR3 size: 17 residues. The CDR3 spells CASSYTGNPRPYYGYTF. CDR3 DNA: TGTGCCAGCAGTTACACTGGGAACCCTCGGCCGTACTATGGCTACACCTTC.

The rearrangement links TRBV5-6 to TRBJ2-1; possibly TRBD1 for D (6 bases). The CDR3 is 13 amino acids. Trimming left V 4 bases short and J 9 bases short, with 14 bases between. In germline, CDR1 is SGHDT, CDR2 YYEEEE. This CDR3 is CASSTTGMGEQFF. The DNA of the CDR3 is TGTGCCAGCAGCACCACAGGGATGGGTGAGCAGTTCTTC.

In regard to this clonotype: Compared with germline, one end of the junction differs, possibly owing to a read error. V gene TRBV7-2 combines with J gene TRBJ2-7, with D perhaps given as TRBD1 or TRBD2 (5 bases each). Per the germline V gene, CDR1 is SGHTA and CDR2 is FQGNSA. This CDR3 is 12 amino acids long. The CDR3 nucleotides read TGTGCCAGCAGCTTAGGAGTGGGGGTACAGGACTTC. Residues: CASSLGVGVQDF.

This clonotype was counted a few times. The V call is TRBV20-1, the J call TRBJ2-4; D call uncertain. V dropped 1 base and J dropped 6 bases, with 10 bases sitting between them. This CDR3 is 13 amino acids long. Germline values: CDR1 DFQATT, CDR2 SNEGSKA (reference sequence). CDR3 DNA sequence: TGCAGTGCTAGAGGGACGCTTGGAAACATTCAGTACTTC. Translating gives CSARGTLGNIQYF.

This clonotype was recorded only once. At one end, the junction sequence differs from germline, possibly due to a read error. CDR3 DNA sequence: TGTGTCAGCAGCCAAGCCCTAACAGGGGCCACTGAAGCTTTCTTT. It is translated as CVSSQALTGATEAFF. This chain connects TRBV4-2 to TRBJ1-1; 7 positions agree with TRBD1. The CDR3 is made up of 15 amino acids. Germline V gene data show CDR1 as LGHNA and CDR2 as YNFKEQ.

This clonotype was counted a few times. The gene calls are TRBV6-6 and TRBJ1-2; the D is unclear. V lost 2 bases and J lost 8, with 12 bases in between. The CDR3 runs 13 residues. Per the germline V gene, CDR1 is MNHNY and CDR2 is SVGAGI (reference sequence). The CDR3 loop is CASSYAVDRGYTF. Written as DNA, the CDR3 is TGTGCCAGCAGTTACGCAGTTGATCGGGGCTACACCTTC.

As for this clonotype: Compared with germline, one end of the junction differs, possibly owing to a read error. V is TRBV28 and J is TRBJ2-1; 12 bases fit TRBD2. The germline V gene has CDR1 MDHEN and CDR2 SYDVKM. This CDR3 spans 14 amino acids. CDR3 DNA sequence: TGTGCCAACAGTTCTAGCGGGGGGGCGAATGAGCAGTTCTTC. This gives the protein CANSSSGGANEQFF.

The J gene is TRBJ2-1, the V gene TRBV11-3; 10 bases line up with TRBD2. Per germline, CDR1 SGHNT and CDR2 YENEEA. The junction had 10 bases not matched to a gene; V was cut back by 5 bases and J by 6 bases. The CDR3 runs to 16 residues. Here the CDR3 DNA reads TGTGCCAGCAGCCGGGGGGGTCTAGCGGGGGTCAATGAGCAGTTCTTC. It is translated as CASSRGGLAGVNEQFF.

This sequence joins TRBV20-1 and TRBJ1-4; D unclear. V lost 4 bases, J lost 14 bases, and 17 bases lay in between. Germline V gene data show CDR1 as DFQATT and CDR2 as SNEGSKA (reference sequence). This CDR3 comprises 12 residues. The CDR3: CSAKRGIPELFF. The CDR3 DNA sequence: TGCAGTGCTAAAAGAGGCATTCCTGAGCTGTTTTTT.

The V gene is TRBV18, the J gene TRBJ1-1, with 7 bases fitting TRBD1. CDR3 size: 13 residues. Trimming at V came to 8 bases and at J to 1 base, leaving 4 bases not matched to a gene. Per germline, CDR1 KGHSH and CDR2 LQKENI. In DNA form, the CDR3 reads TGTGCCAGCCAAGGGGGCAGGAACACTGAAGCTTTCTTT. It specifies CASQGGRNTEAFF.

This sequence joins TRBV3-1 and TRBJ2-1; TRBD2 aligns across 13 bases. Germline assignment: CDR1 LGHDT and CDR2 YNNKEL (reference sequence). V gave up 0 bases and J gave up 9 bases; unmatched junction bases: 8. The CDR3 has 17 residues. The CDR3 reads CASSQDGTSGVRSEQFF. The DNA for the CDR3 is TGTGCCAGCAGCCAAGATGGGACTAGCGGGGTCCGGAGTGAGCAGTTCTTC.